These 25 T cell receptor beta chains share one sample of origin, sequenced in a study of regulatory T cells in long-lasting Graves disease. This sample's time point: persistent/refractory GD, antithyroid drugs over 5 years with positive TRAb. PBMC RNA served as the TCR library source. Library construction for TCR beta used iRepertoire HTBI primers and Arm-PCR of CDR3 regions. TCRdb itself ran the multiplex PCR reads through MiXCR, one entry per CDR3 protein. This table has 400,000 to 600,000 distinct CDR3 sequences, about a fifth appearing once. Sequencing used peripheral blood mononuclear cells (PBMCs), obtained when the disease was refractory, from a patient treated with antithyroid drugs. The source of these receptors is a female donor with Graves disease.

This clonotype was picked up many times. The J gene is TRBJ1-1, the V gene TRBV29-1; the match to TRBD1 covers 8 bases. In germline, CDR1 is SQVTM, CDR2 ANQGSEA. The CDR3 is 13 amino acids. The V gene end was trimmed by 3 bases and the J gene end by 5 bases; junction bases not matched to a gene: 5. The CDR3 region has the DNA TGCAGCGTTGAGTCCCAGGGGGCTACTGAAGCTTTCTTT. Its protein product is CSVESQGATEAFF.

This clonotype came up many times. A read error may produce the germline difference seen at one junction end. This chain uses TRBV7-9 with TRBJ2-5, with D possibly being TRBD1 or TRBD2 (5 bases each). This CDR3 is 16 amino acids long. Germline V gives CDR1 SEHNR, CDR2 FQNEAQ (reference sequence). The CDR3 loop is CASSLPLGALQKTQYF. The DNA of the CDR3 is TGTGCCAGCAGCCTCCCTCTCGGGGCCCTCCAAAAGACCCAGTACTTC.

A note on this clonotype: Given a much more abundant clone one base away, this may be a read error. The genes are TRBV11-2 and TRBJ2-5; TRBD1 matches 9 bases. The CDR3 has 15 residues. Germline V gene sequence: CDR1 SGHAT, CDR2 FQNNGV. The CDR3 spells CAISIGTGFRETQYF. CDR3 coding DNA: TGTGCCATCAGCATCGGGACAGGGTTTCGGGAGACCCAGTACTTC.

This clonotype showed up many times. This rearrangement joins TRBV12-3 or TRBV12-4 to TRBJ1-4, with TRBD1 as a possible D gene (5 bases). The CDR3 is 15 amino acids. V was trimmed by 5 bases and J by 7 bases, leaving 17 bases between them. This CDR3 reads CASSPGTEGAEKLFF. In DNA, the CDR3 is TGTGCCAGCAGTCCCGGGACGGAGGGTGCTGAAAAACTGTTTTTT.

This clonotype was detected ten times or more. J is TRBJ1-1 and V is TRBV6-1; D perhaps matches TRBD1 (5 bases). This CDR3 is built from 14 residues. V lost 6 bases and J lost 0, with 11 bases in between. Germline V gene sequence: CDR1 MNHNS, CDR2 SASEGT. CDR3 protein: CASRTGGVNTEAFF. For the CDR3, the DNA is TGTGCCAGCAGGACGGGGGGAGTGAACACTGAAGCTTTCTTT.

This clonotype was detected a few times. This sequence joins TRBV6-1 and TRBJ1-5; 7 bases fit TRBD1. The CDR3 length is 13 residues. Trimming removed 5 bases from V and 7 bases from J; junction bases left unmatched: 5. Germline CDR1 MNHNS, CDR2 SASEGT. The CDR3 loop reads CASSPGQIQPQHF. CDR3 DNA: TGTGCCAGCAGTCCGGGACAGATCCAGCCCCAGCATTTT.

This chain joins TRBV24-1 and TRBJ1-5; no reliable D call. CDR3 length equals 14 residues. CDR1 is KGHDR and CDR2 is SFDVKD in the germline V gene. The V gene lost 5 bases and the J gene lost 4 bases, with 11 bases spanning the gap. In DNA, the CDR3 is TGTGCCACCAGTGGGCCCGATCGGAATCAGCCCCAGCATTTT. Its translation: CATSGPDRNQPQHF.

This chain links TRBV6-1 with TRBJ2-2, with 8 bases fitting TRBD1. Germline V gene data show CDR1 as MNHNS and CDR2 as SASEGT. The trim removed 6 bases at V and 4 bases at J, leaving 10 bases unmatched. This CDR3 spans 16 amino acids. The CDR3 DNA follows: TGTGCCAGCAGGGTAGTACAGGGGGTAATCACCGGGGAGCTGTTTTTT. Its protein product is CASRVVQGVITGELFF.

The CDR3 protein is CASSQDLGAGELFF. CDR3 coding DNA: TGCGCCAGCAGCCAAGATCTGGGGGCCGGGGAGCTGTTTTTT. The chain couples TRBV4-1 to TRBJ2-2; D assignment may be TRBD1 or TRBD2 (5 bases each). This CDR3 comprises 14 residues. Between the trimmed V and J ends, which lost 0 bases and 6 bases, there was a span of 8 bases. Looked up from germline, CDR1 is MGHRA and CDR2 is YSYEKL.

Worth noting for this clonotype: A read error may explain this, as a much larger clone is one base away. The chain combines TRBV15 with TRBJ1-6; TRBD1 aligns across 9 bases. The germline V gene has CDR1 LNHNV and CDR2 YYDKDF (reference sequence). CDR3 size: 15 residues. The CDR3 nucleotides read TGTGCCACCAGCAGAGCGGGACAGGGCAGAGCTGAAGCTCTCTTT. Amino acids: CATSRAGQGRAEALF.

The chain couples TRBV30 to TRBJ1-2; no definite D call. Trimming shortened V by 0 bases and J by 7 bases, and 18 bases separated the two germline ends. CDR3 length: 15 amino acids. The germline V gene has CDR1 GTSNPN and CDR2 SVGIG (reference sequence). The DNA for the CDR3 is TGTGCCTGGAGTGTAGTGGTAGGAGGGTTGACTGGCTACACCTTC. Amino acids: CAWSVVVGGLTGYTF.

This sequence joins TRBV6-2 or TRBV6-3 and TRBJ2-3; D gene ambiguous. The germline V gene has CDR1 MNHEY and CDR2 SVGEGT. The CDR3 length is 14 residues. V was trimmed by 2 bases and J by 0 bases, leaving 6 bases between them. CDR3 sequence (DNA): TGTGCCAGCAGTTACGTACAGAGCACAGATACGCAGTATTTT. It yields the protein CASSYVQSTDTQYF.

The J gene is TRBJ1-2, the V gene TRBV19; D remains unclear. The V gene lost 4 bases and the J gene lost 8 bases, with 20 bases spanning the gap. This CDR3 has 15 amino acids. The V gene's germline CDR1 is LNHDA and CDR2 SQIVND (reference sequence). For the CDR3, the DNA is TGTGCCAGTAGTACCCGGGCCATCTTCCATGGGGGCTACACCTTC. It specifies CASSTRAIFHGGYTF.

As concerns this clonotype: The junction departs from the called germline gene at one end, perhaps through a read error. The chain is built from TRBV3-1 and TRBJ1-4; the D gene is possibly TRBD1 (5 bases). CDR1 is LGHDT and CDR2 is YNNKEL in the germline V gene (reference sequence). CDR3 length: 16 residues. This CDR3 reads CASNQLDAGTPEKLFF. Written as DNA, the CDR3 is TGTGCCAGCAACCAACTCGACGCTGGGACCCCAGAAAAACTGTTTTTT.

This clonotype was recorded a few times. The gene calls are TRBV2 and TRBJ2-3; D remains unclear. The germline gives CDR1 SNHLY, CDR2 FYNNEI. The CDR3 covers 13 residues. Trimming took 7 bases from V and 1 from J, leaving 9 bases between them. Here the CDR3 reads CASTEAGTDTQYF. For the CDR3, the DNA is TGTGCCAGCACCGAGGCAGGCACAGATACGCAGTATTTT.

This clonotype was counted many times. This chain uses TRBV6-1 with TRBJ1-4, with unresolved D. CDR3 length equals 12 residues. The V end lost 1 base, the J end lost 12 bases, and 9 bases lay between the germline ends. Germline assignment: CDR1 MNHNS and CDR2 SASEGT. The CDR3 protein is CASSEGRTELFF. DNA for the CDR3: TGTGCCAGCAGTGAAGGACGGACCGAACTGTTTTTT.

This sequence joins TRBV30 and TRBJ1-5; perhaps TRBD1 as D (6 bases). Germline V CDR1 and CDR2: GTSNPN, SVGIG (reference sequence). The V end was cut by 0 bases, the J end by 4 bases, with 13 bases between. The CDR3 covers 15 residues. This CDR3 is CAWSVVGGGNQPQHF. CDR3 bases: TGTGCCTGGAGTGTAGTTGGAGGGGGGAATCAGCCCCAGCATTTT.

The table lists this clonotype with a few counts. The CDR3 sequence is CSVEVRIPGAEAFF. The CDR3 nucleotides read TGCAGCGTTGAAGTTCGGATTCCGGGTGCTGAAGCTTTCTTT. The chain is built from TRBV29-1 and TRBJ1-1; no reliable D call. Germline CDR1 reads SQVTM; CDR2 reads ANQGSEA. The V end lost 1 base, the J end lost 6 bases, and 15 bases lay between the germline ends. The CDR3 loop spans 14 amino acids.

This clonotype has more than one count but fewer than ten. The V and J genes are TRBV28 and TRBJ1-6; D might be TRBD1 (6 bases). The germline V and J ends were trimmed by 5 bases and 6 bases, with 11 bases remaining between them. CDR3 length: 14 amino acids. Germline V gives CDR1 MDHEN, CDR2 SYDVKM. CDR3 sequence (DNA): TGTGCCAGCAGTACCGGGACACCTAATTCACCCCTCCACTTT. This codes for CASSTGTPNSPLHF.

This clonotype was detected a few times. The rearrangement links TRBV19 to TRBJ1-2; weak D call: TRBD1 (6 bases). The CDR3 is made up of 13 amino acids. The germline V and J ends were trimmed by 5 bases and 0 bases, with 7 bases remaining between them. Germline V gene data show CDR1 as LNHDA and CDR2 as SQIVND (reference sequence). CDR3 sequence (DNA): TGTGCCAGTAGTGACAGGTCTAACTATGGCTACACCTTC. It yields the protein CASSDRSNYGYTF.

This clonotype was detected ten times or more. The chain uses TRBV11-2 and TRBJ2-7, with TRBD1 matching over 11 bases. J gave up 5 bases and V 5 bases, and 11 bases lay outside the gene matches. CDR1 and CDR2 (germline): SGHAT, FQNNGV. This CDR3 contains 16 residues. The CDR3 reads CASSISWTGGFDEQYF. CDR3 bases: TGTGCCAGCAGCATTTCGTGGACAGGGGGCTTCGACGAGCAGTACTTC.

V usage is TRBV29-1 and J usage is TRBJ1-1; D might be TRBD1 (6 bases). The CDR3 has 11 amino acids. The ends were cut back, 5 bases at V and 8 bases at J, with 12 bases in the middle. Germline V gene sequence: CDR1 SQVTM, CDR2 ANQGSEA. The chain's CDR3 is CSVQQGREAFF. CDR3 coding DNA: TGCAGCGTTCAACAGGGTCGAGAAGCTTTCTTT.

V gene TRBV20-1 combines with J gene TRBJ2-7; TRBD1 aligns across 9 bases. The CDR3 has 13 amino acids. J gave up 5 bases and V 5 bases, and 7 bases lay outside the gene matches. Germline-derived CDR1 and CDR2 are DFQATT and SNEGSKA (reference sequence). CDR3: CSARGQGIHEQYF. The CDR3 DNA follows: TGCAGTGCTCGGGGACAGGGAATACACGAGCAGTACTTC.

The chain couples TRBV4-1 to TRBJ1-1, with unresolved D. V was trimmed by 0 bases and J by 0 bases, leaving 8 bases between them. Per germline, CDR1 MGHRA and CDR2 YSYEKL. CDR3 size: 15 residues. CDR3 nucleotides: TGCGCCAGCAGCCAAGATGGCAGTTTGAACACTGAAGCTTTCTTT. This translates into CASSQDGSLNTEAFF.

The chain links TRBV7-9 to TRBJ2-4, with 7 nucleotides matching TRBD2. This CDR3 is 17 amino acids long. Trimming took 1 base from V and 0 from J; bases not matched to a gene: 6. From germline, CDR1 is SEHNR and CDR2 FQNEAQ (reference sequence). In nucleotides, the CDR3 is TGTGCCAGCAGCTTAGTCGGTCTAGCGGTAGCCAAAAACATTCAGTACTTC. Amino acid sequence: CASSLVGLAVAKNIQYF.